The clone carrying this TCR beta chain has at least ten counts. Its antigen is unknown. These data belong to a study of blood T cells in healthy people across ages. Study observations and caveats: Diversity figures based on one million T cells were deemed too low. The unknown donor CMV status may have confounded expanded clonotype changes.

The length of the CDR3 is 14 residues. V dropped 7 bases and J dropped 4 bases, with 17 bases sitting between them. Germline V gene lookup returns CDR1 SGHTA and CDR2 FQGNSA. For the second PCR, which ran for about 6 to 11 cycles, a sample-barcoded 5' primer and a J-beta primer mix were used. TCRdb recomputed calls from the 5' RACE reads with MiXCR, one row per CDR3 protein. Of about 1.7 million distinct CDR3 sequences in the sample, about 30% are singletons; the top ten hold 7.7%. Ranging in age from roughly 6 to 95, the donors were healthy Caucasian individuals from Russia. The receptor was derived from a woman between 25 and 40 years old in good health. The chain employs TRBV7-2 and TRBJ2-7, with D unclear. Sequencing was carried out using blood. CDR3 protein: CASTHPGSSYEQYF. CDR3 DNA: TGTGCCAGCACCCACCCGGGCTCCTCATACGAGCAGTACTTC.